What follows is one T cell receptor (beta chain) and its context. The method was immunoSEQ multiplex PCR; TCRdb's version includes in-frame clones alone and lacks a portion of them. The sample includes under 130,000 clones, around 90% seen only once; the top ten take about 9.1%. The sample is drawn from a study of T cell responses to AZD1222 COVID-19 vaccine. The germline CDR1 and CDR2 sequences are MNHNS and SASEGT. The CDR3 consists of 13 residues. The V end lost 1 base, the J end lost 2 bases, and 5 bases lay between the germline ends. The chain employs TRBV6-1 and TRBJ1-2; D remains unclear. This sample comprised peripheral blood, obtained on day 0 of AZD1222 vaccination. This clonotype originated in an adult in good health. The CDR3 coding sequence is TGTGCCAGCAGTGAAGGGCAGAACTATGGCTACACCTTC. Translated: CASSEGQNYGYTF.